The sequence of this TCR beta chain was determined in a study of memory CD8 T cells in hepatitis C reinfection. Across the whole study: HCV reinfection: RNA-positive following two negative tests at least 60 days apart.

The repertoire was sequenced with immunoSEQ multiplex PCR; TCRdb's copy has only in-frame clones and lacks some. The repertoire has about 47,000 clones, around 87% of them found once; the top ten carry around 1.2%. The ends were cut back, 5 bases at V and 0 bases at J, with 10 bases in the middle. Germline CDR1 is LNHDA and CDR2 is SQIVND (reference sequence). The CDR3 spans 15 residues. Noted time point: peak reinfection, 3 to 8 weeks after reinfection detection. No in vitro expansion preceded TCR sequencing of the sorted cells. This receptor was identified in a man younger than 30 with hepatitis C virus infection. The source material was naive CD8+ T cells sorted from blood. The chain is built from TRBV19 and TRBJ1-4, with D unresolved. This CDR3 reads CASSPLLATNEKLFF. CDR3 bases: TGTGCCAGTAGTCCCCTCCTAGCAACTAATGAAAAACTGTTTTTT. Full variable domain (rest looked up from reference TRBV19 and TRBJ1-4): DGGITQSPKYLFRKEGQNVTLSCEQNLNHDAMYWYRQDPGQGLRLIYYSQIVNDFQKGDIAEGYSVSREKKESFPLTVTSAQKNPTAFYLCASSPLLATNEKLFFGSGTQLSVL.